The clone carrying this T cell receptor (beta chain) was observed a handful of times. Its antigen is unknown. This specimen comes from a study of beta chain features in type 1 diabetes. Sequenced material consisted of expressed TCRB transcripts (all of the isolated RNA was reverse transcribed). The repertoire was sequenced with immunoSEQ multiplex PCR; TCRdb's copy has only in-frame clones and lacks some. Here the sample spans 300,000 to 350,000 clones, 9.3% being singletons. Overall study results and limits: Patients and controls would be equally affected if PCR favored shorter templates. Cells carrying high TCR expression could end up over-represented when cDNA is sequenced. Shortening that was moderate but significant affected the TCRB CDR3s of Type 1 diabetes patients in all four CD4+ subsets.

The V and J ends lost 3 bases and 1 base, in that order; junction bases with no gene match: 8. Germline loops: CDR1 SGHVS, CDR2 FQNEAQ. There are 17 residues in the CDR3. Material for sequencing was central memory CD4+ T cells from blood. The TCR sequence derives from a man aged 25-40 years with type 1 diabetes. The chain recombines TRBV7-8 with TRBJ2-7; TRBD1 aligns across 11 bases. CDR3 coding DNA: TGTGCCAGCAGCTTGGGGACCGGGACAGGGGGTTCCTACGAGCAGTACTTC. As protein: CASSLGTGTGGSYEQYF.